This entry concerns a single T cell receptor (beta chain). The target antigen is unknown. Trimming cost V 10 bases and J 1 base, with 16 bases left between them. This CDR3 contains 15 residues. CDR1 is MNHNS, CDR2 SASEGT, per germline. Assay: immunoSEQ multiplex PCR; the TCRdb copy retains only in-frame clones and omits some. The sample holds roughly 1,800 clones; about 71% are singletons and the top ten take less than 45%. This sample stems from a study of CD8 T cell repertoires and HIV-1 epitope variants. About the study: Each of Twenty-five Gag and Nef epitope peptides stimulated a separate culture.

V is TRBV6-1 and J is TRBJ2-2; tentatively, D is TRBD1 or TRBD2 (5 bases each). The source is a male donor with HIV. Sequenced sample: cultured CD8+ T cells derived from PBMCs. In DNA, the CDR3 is TGTGCCATTACAAGAGGGGTTCTGAACACCGGGGAGCTGTTTTTT. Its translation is CAITRGVLNTGELFF.